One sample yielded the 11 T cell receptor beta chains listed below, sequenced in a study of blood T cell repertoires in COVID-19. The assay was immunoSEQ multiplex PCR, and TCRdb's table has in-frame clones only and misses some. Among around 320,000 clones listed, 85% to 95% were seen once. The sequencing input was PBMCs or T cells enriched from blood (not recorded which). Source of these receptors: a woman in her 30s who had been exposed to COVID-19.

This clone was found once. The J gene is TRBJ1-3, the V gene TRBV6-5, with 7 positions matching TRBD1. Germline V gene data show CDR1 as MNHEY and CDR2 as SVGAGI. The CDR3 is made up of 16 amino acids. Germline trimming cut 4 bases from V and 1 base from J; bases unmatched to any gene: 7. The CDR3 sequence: CASSLTYRGSGNTIYF. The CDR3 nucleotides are TGTGCCAGCAGTTTAACATACAGGGGATCTGGAAACACCATATATTTT.

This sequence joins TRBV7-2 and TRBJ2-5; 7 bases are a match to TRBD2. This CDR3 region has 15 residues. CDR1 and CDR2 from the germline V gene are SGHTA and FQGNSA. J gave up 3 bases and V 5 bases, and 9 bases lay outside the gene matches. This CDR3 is CASSRWGGGKETQYF. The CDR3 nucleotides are TGTGCCAGCAGCCGGTGGGGCGGGGGTAAAGAGACCCAGTACTTC.

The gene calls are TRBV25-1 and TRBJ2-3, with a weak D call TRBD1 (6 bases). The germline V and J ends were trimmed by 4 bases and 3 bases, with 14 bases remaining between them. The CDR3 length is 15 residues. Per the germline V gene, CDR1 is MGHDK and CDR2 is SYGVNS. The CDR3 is CASSATGKGTDTQYF. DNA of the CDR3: TGTGCCAGCAGTGCCACAGGGAAAGGGACAGATACGCAGTATTTT.

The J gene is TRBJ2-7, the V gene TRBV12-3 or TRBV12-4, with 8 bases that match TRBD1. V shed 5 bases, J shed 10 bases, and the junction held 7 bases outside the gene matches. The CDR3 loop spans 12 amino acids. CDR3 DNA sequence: TGTGCCAGCAGTAAGGGGACAGGCCAACAGTACTTC. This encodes CASSKGTGQQYF.

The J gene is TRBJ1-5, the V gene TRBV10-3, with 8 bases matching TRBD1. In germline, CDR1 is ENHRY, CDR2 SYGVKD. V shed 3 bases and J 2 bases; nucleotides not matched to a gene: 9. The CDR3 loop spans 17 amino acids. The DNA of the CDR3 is TGTGCCATCAGTGAAGTGACAGGGGTAAGTGGCAATCAGCCCCAGCATTTT. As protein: CAISEVTGVSGNQPQHF.

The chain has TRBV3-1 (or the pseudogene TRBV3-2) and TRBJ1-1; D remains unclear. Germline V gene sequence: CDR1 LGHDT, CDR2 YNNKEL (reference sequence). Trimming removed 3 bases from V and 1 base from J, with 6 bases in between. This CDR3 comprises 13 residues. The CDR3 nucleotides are TGTGCCAGCAGCCACCGACAGAACACTGAAGCTTTCTTT. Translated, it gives CASSHRQNTEAFF.

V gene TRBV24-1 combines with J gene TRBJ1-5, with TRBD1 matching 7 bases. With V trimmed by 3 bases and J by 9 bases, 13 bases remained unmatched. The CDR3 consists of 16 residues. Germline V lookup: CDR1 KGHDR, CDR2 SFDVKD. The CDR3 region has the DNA TGTGCCACCAGTGATCCGATGCGGGGACAGATGGGGCCCCAGCATTTT. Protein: CATSDPMRGQMGPQHF.

The CDR3, as DNA: TGCGCCAGCAGCCAAGATTCGGGGGGACCGACAGCCGAGCAGTACTTC. Translating it yields CASSQDSGGPTAEQYF. V and J are TRBV4-3 and TRBJ2-7, with 7 bases fitting TRBD2. The CDR3 covers 16 residues. J lost 6 bases, V lost 0 bases, and 11 bases had no gene match. Germline V gene lookup returns CDR1 LGHNA and CDR2 YSLEER.

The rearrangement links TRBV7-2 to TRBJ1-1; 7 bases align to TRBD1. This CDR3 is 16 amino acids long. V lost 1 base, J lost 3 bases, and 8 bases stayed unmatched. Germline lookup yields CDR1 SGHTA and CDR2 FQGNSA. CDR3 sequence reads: CASSLVGGGTDTEAFF. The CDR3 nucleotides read TGTGCCAGCAGCTTAGTAGGAGGGGGCACTGACACTGAAGCTTTCTTT.

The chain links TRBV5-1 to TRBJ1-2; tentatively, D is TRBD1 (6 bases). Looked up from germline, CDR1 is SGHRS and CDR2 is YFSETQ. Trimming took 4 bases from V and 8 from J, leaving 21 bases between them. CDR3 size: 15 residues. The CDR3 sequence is CASSLVGQRNGGYTF. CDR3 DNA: TGCGCCAGCAGCCTGGTGGGACAAAGGAACGGGGGCTACACCTTC.

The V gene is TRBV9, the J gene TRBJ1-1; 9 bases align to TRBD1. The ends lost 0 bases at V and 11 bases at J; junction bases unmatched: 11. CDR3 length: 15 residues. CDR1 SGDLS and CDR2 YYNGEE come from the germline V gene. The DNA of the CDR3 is TGTGCCAGCAGCGTAGCGCCGGGACAGGGCGATACGGCTTTCTTT. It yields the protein CASSVAPGQGDTAFF.